In this sample, the clone carrying this T cell receptor (beta chain) turned up a few times. The antigen remains undetermined. This specimen belongs to a study of cytomegalovirus exposure and HLA in healthy donors. General study results and limits: In vitro experiments confirmed that three CMV-associated chains were specific for CMV antigens. The investigators catalogued 150 or so TCR beta chains as cytomegalovirus-associated.

Germline V lookup: CDR1 GTSNPN, CDR2 SVGIG (reference sequence). Trimming removed 3 bases from V and 10 bases from J; junction bases left unmatched: 11. The CDR3 sequence is 13 residues long. This table comes from immunoSEQ multiplex PCR, and its TCRdb copy is limited to in-frame clones, with some not included. The repertoire holds tens of thousands of clones, with approximately 90% as singletons. V is TRBV30 and J is TRBJ2-7; 8 positions match TRBD1. Source material: PBMCs. The receptor was isolated from a woman between 18 and 30 years old in good health and CMV-seropositive. CDR3: CAWSDRGLGPQYF. CDR3 DNA: TGTGCCTGGAGCGACAGGGGTCTGGGCCCCCAGTACTTC.